Each of the 13 T cell receptor beta chains below was sequenced from the same sample in a study of OX40 agonist ivuxolimab in advanced cancers. Sequencing used immunoSEQ multiplex PCR; TCRdb keeps in-frame clones, though not all of them. The sample lists roughly 100,000 clones, about 92% occurring once. Sequenced here: CD4+ or CD8+ T cells sorted from blood, sampled in a trial of the OX40 agonist ivuxolimab. The receptors here all came from an adult with an advanced solid tumor such as melanoma, head and neck, liver or kidney cancer.

V usage is TRBV7-2 and J usage is TRBJ2-1; 8 nucleotides match TRBD2. V dropped 5 bases and J dropped 10; count of bases not matched to a gene: 4. The germline V gene encodes CDR1 SGHTA and CDR2 FQGNSA. CDR3 length: 12 residues. This CDR3 is CASSRLAWEQFF. The CDR3 region has the DNA TGTGCCAGCAGCAGACTAGCGTGGGAGCAGTTCTTC.

In its sample, this clone was seen once. The junction differs from germline at one of its ends, possibly a read error. CDR3 sequence reads: CAWSVPTTGLYDEQFF. As DNA, the CDR3 is TGTGCCTGGAGTGTTCCTACCACAGGCCTCTACGATGAGCAGTTCTTC. This chain links TRBV30 with TRBJ2-1, with D possibly matching TRBD1 (5 bases). Per germline, CDR1 GTSNPN and CDR2 SVGIG (reference sequence). CDR3 length: 16 amino acids.

The V call is TRBV6-1, the J call TRBJ1-2; D gene unclear. Germline lookup yields CDR1 MNHNS and CDR2 SASEGT. The V gene lost 4 bases and the J gene lost 4 bases, with 7 bases spanning the gap. This CDR3 has 12 amino acids. CDR3 amino acids: CASSAFSYGYTF. CDR3 nucleotides: TGTGCCAGCAGTGCTTTCAGCTATGGCTACACCTTC.

This chain joins TRBV7-9 and TRBJ2-3; D assignment may be TRBD1 or TRBD2 (5 bases each). The CDR3 totals 14 residues. The V end was cut by 6 bases, the J end by 0 bases, with 10 bases between. Per the germline V gene, CDR1 is SEHNR and CDR2 is FQNEAQ (reference sequence). CDR3: CASSGTVSTDTQYF. The CDR3 bases are TGTGCCAGCAGTGGGACGGTTAGCACAGATACGCAGTATTTT. Full variable domain (rest looked up from reference TRBV7-9 and TRBJ2-3): DTGVSQNPRHKITKRGQNVTFRCDPISEHNRLYWYRQTLGQGPEFLTYFQNEAQLEKSRLLSDRFSAERPKGSFSTLEIQRTEQGDSAMYLCASSGTVSTDTQYFGPGTRLTVL.

The gene calls are TRBV5-5 and TRBJ1-3; TRBD1 is a possible D gene (6 bases). CDR3 length: 14 residues. CDR1 and CDR2 from the germline V gene are SGHKS and YYEKEE (reference sequence). V gave up 2 bases and J gave up 6 bases, with 12 bases separating them. The chain's CDR3 is CASSFTGLENTIYF. The CDR3 nucleotides are TGTGCCAGCAGCTTTACAGGGTTAGAAAACACCATATATTTT.

CDR3 amino acids: CASSLGTFGQPQHF. The CDR3 DNA follows: TGCGCCAGCAGCCTCGGGACATTCGGTCAGCCCCAGCATTTT. V is TRBV4-3 and J is TRBJ1-5; maybe TRBD1 (6 bases). Germline loops: CDR1 LGHNA, CDR2 YSLEER. V was pared by 4 bases and J by 6 bases, with 13 bases between. The CDR3 sequence is 14 residues long.

The gene calls are TRBV6-1 and TRBJ1-5; D is ambiguous. Germline V gene lookup returns CDR1 MNHNS and CDR2 SASEGT. V lost 3 bases, J lost 4 bases, and 1 base lay in between. This CDR3 has 11 amino acids. The CDR3 region has the DNA TGTGCCAGCAGTGAGAATCAGCCCCAGCATTTT. Encoded protein: CASSENQPQHF.

J is TRBJ1-5 and V is TRBV15; TRBD1 is a possible D gene (6 bases). V was shortened by 0 bases and J by 4 bases, with 16 bases between the two germline ends. This CDR3 has 17 residues. Germline V CDR1 and CDR2: LNHNV, YYDKDF (reference sequence). The CDR3 bases are TGTGCCACCAGCAGAGACGGGGGGGGCAGGAGGAATCAGCCCCAGCATTTT. Its translation: CATSRDGGGRRNQPQHF.

The V call is TRBV28, the J call TRBJ1-2, with TRBD1 as a possible D gene (5 bases). V lost 5 bases to trimming and J lost 6 bases, with 10 bases between them. The CDR3 contains 12 residues. Germline CDR1 MDHEN, CDR2 SYDVKM. This CDR3 reads CASSRDLNGYTF. Written as DNA, the CDR3 is TGTGCCAGCAGTCGGGACCTCAATGGCTACACCTTC.

The chain joins TRBV27 to TRBJ2-5; D unclear. V was shortened by 5 bases and J by 0 bases, with 4 bases between the two germline ends. The CDR3 spans 12 residues. Germline V gene sequence: CDR1 MNHEY, CDR2 SMNVEV (reference sequence). CDR3 bases: TGTGCCAGCAGTGCGTACCAAGAGACCCAGTACTTC. Its translation: CASSAYQETQYF.

This rearrangement joins TRBV15 to TRBJ2-5; the D is unclear. The DNA end is a closer match to TRBJ2-7, so the J assignment may be wrong. Germline CDR1 reads LNHNV; CDR2 reads YYDKDF (reference sequence). The CDR3 runs 14 residues. CDR3 in DNA: TGTGCCACCAGCAGACGGTCAAGAGACTACGAGCAGTACTTC. Its protein product is CATSRRSRDYEQYF.

V is TRBV10-1 and J is TRBJ1-5; 7 bases match TRBD1. The CDR3 loop spans 15 amino acids. J gave up 4 bases and V 4 bases, and 7 bases lay outside the gene matches. Germline-derived CDR1 and CDR2 are WNHNN and SYGVQD (reference sequence). The CDR3 sequence is CASSAPTGQNQPQHF. CDR3 nucleotide sequence: TGCGCCAGCAGTGCCCCGACGGGACAGAATCAGCCCCAGCATTTT.

V usage is TRBV19 and J usage is TRBJ1-1, with D uncertain. V was trimmed by 7 bases and J by 6 bases, leaving 15 bases between them. This CDR3 is built from 13 residues. The germline V gene has CDR1 LNHDA and CDR2 SQIVND (reference sequence). CDR3 in DNA: TGTGCCAGTAATAGCAGGTTTTTCCCTGAAGCTTTCTTT. It specifies CASNSRFFPEAFF.